A selection of T cell receptor beta chains follows, all from one sample in a study of cytomegalovirus exposure and HLA in healthy donors. Here immunoSEQ multiplex PCR was the method, and the copy in TCRdb shows in-frame clones only, minus some. In all, the sample yields approximately 110,000 clones. Sequencing was done on a sample of PBMCs. The source is a man younger than 35 in good health and CMV-seronegative. Each CDR3 is given without its conserved first and last residue.

V gene: TRBV5-4; CDR3 protein: ASSDPSVQETQY
V gene: TRBV11-2; CDR3 protein: ASSLVGGAQQPQH
V gene: TRBV5-6; CDR3 protein: ASRRRTGARVKGDQPQH
V gene: TRBV30; CDR3 protein: AWSVLGGVLHEQY
V gene: TRBV30; CDR3 protein: AWSSKPRGWTNEKLF
V gene: TRBV28; CDR3 protein: ASGVAKNIQY
V gene: TRBV18; CDR3 protein: ASSEDRDPGIQY
V gene: TRBV2; CDR3 protein: ASSGTRDNYEQY
V gene: TRBV2; CDR3 protein: ASIITQGGAF
V gene: TRBV10-3; CDR3 protein: AISRTEDETQY
V gene: TRBV29-1; CDR3 protein: SADRGPHSYNEQF
V gene: TRBV6-1; CDR3 protein: ASSELRGLYNEQF
V gene: TRBV5-5; CDR3 protein: ASSYNVGLNTEAF
V gene: TRBV7-9; CDR3 protein: ASSLADTAHQPQH
V gene: TRBV12-5; CDR3 protein: ASGPGQTSSGANVLT
V gene: TRBV5-1; CDR3 protein: ASSNMTGTYGYT
V gene: TRBV4-1; CDR3 protein: ASSVTGPVNTEAF
V gene: TRBV6-1; CDR3 protein: ASSEEAGGYNEQF
V gene: TRBV21-1; CDR3 protein: ASSKGRGTGGSYEQY
V gene: TRBV2; CDR3 protein: ASSEPLAGGLNTGELF
V gene: TRBV5-5; CDR3 protein: ASSTTGGTYEQY
V gene: TRBV9; CDR3 protein: ASSVEGTGNEKLF
V gene: TRBV18; CDR3 protein: ASSPGDSRTGELF
V gene: TRBV19; CDR3 protein: ASSIYRPTNEKLF
V gene: TRBV28; CDR3 protein: ASRDMAEQY
V gene: TRBV30; CDR3 protein: AWGGQVNTEAF
V gene: TRBV6-1; CDR3 protein: ASSGGGPNYGYT
V gene: TRBV11-2; CDR3 protein: ASKGRTYEQY
V gene: TRBV6-1; CDR3 protein: ASSELAGGDNEQF
V gene: TRBV9; CDR3 protein: ASSVATSDRASGANVLT
V gene: TRBV7-9; CDR3 protein: ASSLGGLAGNTIY
V gene: TRBV7-9; CDR3 protein: ASSLNPSGRTYEQY
V gene: TRBV2; CDR3 protein: ASSGYRGPPGELF
V gene: TRBV29-1; CDR3 protein: SVELGGNTEAF
V gene: TRBV6-1; CDR3 protein: ASREGLHSNQPQH
V gene: TRBV5-1; CDR3 protein: ASSLFPRENTGELF
V gene: TRBV7-5; CDR3 protein: VRRSGRPYNEQF
V gene: TRBV5-6; CDR3 protein: ASSFGTLTYEQY
V gene: TRBV19; CDR3 protein: ASRAPGQHYGYT
V gene: TRBV28; CDR3 protein: ATVLAGGGYEQY
V gene: TRBV29-1; CDR3 protein: SVGTGEKLF
V gene: TRBV5-1; CDR3 protein: ASSVDRGNYGYT
V gene: TRBV10-3; CDR3 protein: AISVEFGAGKGYT
V gene: TRBV5-6; CDR3 protein: ASSVRDRRF
V gene: TRBV18; CDR3 protein: ASSPGTRDQPQH
V gene: TRBV14; CDR3 protein: ASTRTAGGETQY
V gene: TRBV18; CDR3 protein: ASSPHTDSPLH
V gene: TRBV29-1; CDR3 protein: SVLFGNQPQH
V gene: TRBV5-1; CDR3 protein: ASSLASVHSYNEQF
V gene: TRBV9; CDR3 protein: ASSPSIGSNQPQH
V gene: TRBV28; CDR3 protein: ASTFTGFGAYEQY
V gene: TRBV14; CDR3 protein: ASSPSGGYGTQY
V gene: TRBV6-1; CDR3 protein: ASSEENPGLI
V gene: TRBV5-1; CDR3 protein: ASSLVLIRAQETQY
V gene: TRBV18; CDR3 protein: ASSPPELREKLF